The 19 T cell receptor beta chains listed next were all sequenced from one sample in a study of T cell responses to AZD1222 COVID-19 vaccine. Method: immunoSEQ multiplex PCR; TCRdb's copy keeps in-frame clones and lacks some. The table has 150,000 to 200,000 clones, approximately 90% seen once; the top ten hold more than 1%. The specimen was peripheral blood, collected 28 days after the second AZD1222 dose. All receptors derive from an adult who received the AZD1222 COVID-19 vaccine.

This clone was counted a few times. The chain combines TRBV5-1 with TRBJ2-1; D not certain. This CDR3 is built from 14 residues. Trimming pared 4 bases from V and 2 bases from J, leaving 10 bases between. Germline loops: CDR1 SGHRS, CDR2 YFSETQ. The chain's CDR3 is CASSPSVPYNEQFF. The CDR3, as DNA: TGCGCCAGCAGCCCCAGCGTGCCCTACAATGAGCAGTTCTTC.

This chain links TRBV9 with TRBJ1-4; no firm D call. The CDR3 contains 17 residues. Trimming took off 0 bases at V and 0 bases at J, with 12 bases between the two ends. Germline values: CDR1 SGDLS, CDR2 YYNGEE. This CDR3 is CASSVDVSIATNEKLFF. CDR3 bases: TGTGCCAGCAGCGTAGATGTCAGCATTGCAACTAATGAAAAACTGTTTTTT.

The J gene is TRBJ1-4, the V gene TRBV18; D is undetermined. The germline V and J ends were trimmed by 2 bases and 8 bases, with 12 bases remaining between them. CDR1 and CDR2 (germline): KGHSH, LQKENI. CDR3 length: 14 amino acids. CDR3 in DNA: TGTGCCAGCTCACCAGGCAGTCCCAACGAAAAACTGTTTTTT. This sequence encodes CASSPGSPNEKLFF.

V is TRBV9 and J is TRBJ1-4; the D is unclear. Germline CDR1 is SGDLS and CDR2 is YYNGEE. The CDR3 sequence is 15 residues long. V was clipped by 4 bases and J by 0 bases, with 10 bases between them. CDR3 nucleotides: TGTGCCAGCAGCCCGTCTGGGACAACTAATGAAAAACTGTTTTTT. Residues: CASSPSGTTNEKLFF.

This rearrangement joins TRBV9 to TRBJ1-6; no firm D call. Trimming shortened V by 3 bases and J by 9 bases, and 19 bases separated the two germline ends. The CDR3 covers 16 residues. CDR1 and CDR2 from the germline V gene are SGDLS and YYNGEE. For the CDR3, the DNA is TGTGCCAGCAGCGCACTACGAGACCCTCAGGCTTCACCCCTCCACTTT. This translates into CASSALRDPQASPLHF. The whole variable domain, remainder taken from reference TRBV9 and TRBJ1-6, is DSGVTQTPKHLITATGQRVTLRCSPRSGDLSVYWYQQSLDQGLQFLIQYYNGEERAKGNILERFSAQQFPDLHSELNLSSLELGDSALYFCASSALRDPQASPLHFGNGTRLTVT.

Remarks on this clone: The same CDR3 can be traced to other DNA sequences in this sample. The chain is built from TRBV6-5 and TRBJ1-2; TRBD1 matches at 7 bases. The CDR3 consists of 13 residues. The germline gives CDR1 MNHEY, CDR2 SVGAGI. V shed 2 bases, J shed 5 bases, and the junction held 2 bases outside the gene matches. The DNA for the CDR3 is TGTGCCAGCAGTTACGGCAGGGGGTATGGCTACACCTTC. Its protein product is CASSYGRGYGYTF.

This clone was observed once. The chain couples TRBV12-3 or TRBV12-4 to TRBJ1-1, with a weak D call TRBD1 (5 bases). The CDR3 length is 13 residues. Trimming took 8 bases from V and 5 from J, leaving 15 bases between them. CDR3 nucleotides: TGTGCCAGCGGGGCGCGGAGGGGAACTGAAGCTTTCTTT. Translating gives CASGARRGTEAFF.

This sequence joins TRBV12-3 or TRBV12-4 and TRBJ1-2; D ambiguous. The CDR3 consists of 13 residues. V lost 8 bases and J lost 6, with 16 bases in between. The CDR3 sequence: CASSGGFRDGYTF. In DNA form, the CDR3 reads TGTGCCAGCTCAGGAGGATTTCGCGATGGCTACACCTTC.

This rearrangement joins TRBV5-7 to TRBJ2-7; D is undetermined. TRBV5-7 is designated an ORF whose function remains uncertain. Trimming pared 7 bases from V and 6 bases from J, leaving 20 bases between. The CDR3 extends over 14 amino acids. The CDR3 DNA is TGTGCCAGCGACTCGGAACCTACCCCCTTCGAGCAGTACTTC. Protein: CASDSEPTPFEQYF.

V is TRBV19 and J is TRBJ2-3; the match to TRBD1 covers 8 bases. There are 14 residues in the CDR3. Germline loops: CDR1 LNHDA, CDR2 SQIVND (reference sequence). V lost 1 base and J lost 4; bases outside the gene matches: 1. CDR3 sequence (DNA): TGTGCCAGTAGTATAGGACAGGGGCCAGATACGCAGTATTTT. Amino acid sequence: CASSIGQGPDTQYF.

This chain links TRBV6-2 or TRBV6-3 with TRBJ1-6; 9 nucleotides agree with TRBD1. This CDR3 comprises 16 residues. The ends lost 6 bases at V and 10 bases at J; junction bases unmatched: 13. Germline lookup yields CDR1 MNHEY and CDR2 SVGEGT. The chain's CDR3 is CASSPSPGTGNSPLHF. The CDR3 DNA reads TGTGCCAGCAGCCCTTCACCCGGGACAGGGAACTCACCCCTCCACTTT.

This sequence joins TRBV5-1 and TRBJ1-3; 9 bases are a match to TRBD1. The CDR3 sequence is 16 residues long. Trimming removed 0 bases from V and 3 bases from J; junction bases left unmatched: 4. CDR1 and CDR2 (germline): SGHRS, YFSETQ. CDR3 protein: CASSLVGTGYGNTIYF. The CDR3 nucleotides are TGCGCCAGCAGCTTGGTGGGGACAGGGTATGGAAACACCATATATTTT.

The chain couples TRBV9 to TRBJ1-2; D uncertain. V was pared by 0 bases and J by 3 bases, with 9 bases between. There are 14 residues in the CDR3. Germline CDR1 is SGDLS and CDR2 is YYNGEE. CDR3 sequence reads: CASSVGGNDYGYTF. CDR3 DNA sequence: TGTGCCAGCAGCGTAGGTGGCAATGACTATGGCTACACCTTC.

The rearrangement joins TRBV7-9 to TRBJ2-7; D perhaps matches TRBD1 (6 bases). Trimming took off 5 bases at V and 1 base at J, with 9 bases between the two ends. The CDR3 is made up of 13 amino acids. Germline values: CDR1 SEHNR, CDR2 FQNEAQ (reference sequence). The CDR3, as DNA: TGTGCCAGCAGCGCCCAGGGGTCCTACGAGCAGTACTTC. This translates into CASSAQGSYEQYF.

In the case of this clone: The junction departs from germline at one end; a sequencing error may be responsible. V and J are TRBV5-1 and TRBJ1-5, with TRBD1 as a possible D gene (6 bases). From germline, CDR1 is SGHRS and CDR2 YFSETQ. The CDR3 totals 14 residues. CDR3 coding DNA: TGCGCCAGCAGCTTGGGGGGGCGCAAGCAGCCCCAGCATTTT. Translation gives CASSLGGRKQPQHF.

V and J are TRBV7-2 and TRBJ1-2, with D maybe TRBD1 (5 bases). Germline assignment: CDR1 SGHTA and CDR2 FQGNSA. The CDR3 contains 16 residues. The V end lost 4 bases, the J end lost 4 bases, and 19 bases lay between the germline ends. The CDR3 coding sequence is TGTGCCAGCAGCTCCGTTTCGGGACGTTCGGTCTATGGCTACACCTTC. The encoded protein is CASSSVSGRSVYGYTF.

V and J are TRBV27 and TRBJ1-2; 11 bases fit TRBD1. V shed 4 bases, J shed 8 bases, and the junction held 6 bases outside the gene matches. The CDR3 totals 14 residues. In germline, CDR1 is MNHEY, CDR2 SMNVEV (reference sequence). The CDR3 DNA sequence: TGTGCCAGCAGTTCGGACAGGGGGCTATCGGGCTACACCTTC. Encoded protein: CASSSDRGLSGYTF.

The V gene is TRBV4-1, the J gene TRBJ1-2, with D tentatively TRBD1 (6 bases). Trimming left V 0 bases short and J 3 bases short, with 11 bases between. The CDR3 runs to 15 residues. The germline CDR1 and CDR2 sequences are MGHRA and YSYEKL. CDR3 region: CASSQETGRDYGYTF. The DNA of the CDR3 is TGCGCCAGCAGCCAAGAGACAGGAAGGGACTATGGCTACACCTTC.

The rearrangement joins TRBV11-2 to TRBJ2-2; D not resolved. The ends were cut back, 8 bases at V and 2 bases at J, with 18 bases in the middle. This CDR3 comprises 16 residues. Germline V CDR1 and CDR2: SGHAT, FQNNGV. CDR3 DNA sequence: TGTGCCAGCGGCTCACCCAGGTGGGGTAACACCGGGGAGCTGTTTTTT. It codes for CASGSPRWGNTGELFF.